Presented here are 25 T cell receptor beta chains from one specimen sequenced in a study of blood T cells in healthy people across ages. A second about 7 to 12 cycle PCR used barcoded and J-beta primers. A single record per CDR3 protein comes from TCRdb applying MiXCR to the 5' RACE reads. The sample lists more than 650,000 distinct CDR3 sequences; roughly 20% were seen once. Input material: blood. Receptors originate from a man aged 70-80 years in good health.

This chain uses TRBV20-1 with TRBJ2-3; D remains unclear. The CDR3 is 13 amino acids. With 2 bases removed from V and 6 bases from J, the gap between germline ends came to 12 bases. Germline V gene sequence: CDR1 DFQATT, CDR2 SNEGSKA (reference sequence). DNA of the CDR3: TGCAGTGCTAGATTGGCCCCATCTGATACGCAGTATTTT. This codes for CSARLAPSDTQYF.

This clonotype was detected many times. The chain carries TRBV7-9 and TRBJ2-1, with D uncertain. Germline V CDR1 and CDR2: SEHNR, FQNEAQ (reference sequence). With 4 bases removed from V and 2 bases from J, the gap between germline ends came to 6 bases. CDR3 length equals 13 residues. In DNA, the CDR3 is TGTGCCAGCAGCTATGGGACCTACAATGAGCAGTTCTTC. It is translated as CASSYGTYNEQFF.

This clonotype was picked up a small number of times. The CDR3 is CASTWDRAKNIQYF. The CDR3 bases are TGTGCCAGCACTTGGGACAGGGCCAAAAACATTCAGTACTTC. The chain couples TRBV12-3 or TRBV12-4 to TRBJ2-4, with TRBD1 identical over 8 bases. V was pared by 7 bases and J by 1 base, with 3 bases of the junction left unmatched. This CDR3 contains 14 residues.

The rearrangement uses TRBV6-5 and TRBJ1-1; TRBD1 is a possible D gene (5 bases). CDR3 length: 13 residues. The ends were cut back, 2 bases at V and 5 bases at J, with 9 bases in the middle. Germline CDR1 and CDR2: MNHEY and SVGAGI. The CDR3 coding sequence is TGTGCCAGCAGTTACGAGGGGAGAACTGAAGCTTTCTTT. Its protein product is CASSYEGRTEAFF.

The chain employs TRBV27 and TRBJ2-3; D perhaps matches TRBD2 (6 bases). The CDR3 has 14 amino acids. The ends were cut back, 7 bases at V and 2 bases at J, with 13 bases in the middle. In germline, CDR1 is MNHEY, CDR2 SMNVEV (reference sequence). Written as DNA, the CDR3 is TGTGCCAGCATGCGGGACCCCAACACAGATACGCAGTATTTT. It yields the protein CASMRDPNTDTQYF.

The chain combines TRBV5-1 with TRBJ1-2; unclear D gene. The CDR3 is 14 residues long. Trimming removed 5 bases from V and 1 base from J, with 12 bases in between. CDR1 is SGHRS and CDR2 is YFSETQ in the germline V gene. CDR3 nucleotides: TGCGCCAGCAGATCAACCTGGGTTAACTATGGCTACACCTTC. Its protein product is CASRSTWVNYGYTF.

The chain couples TRBV9 to TRBJ1-4; D gene ambiguous. Trimming shortened V by 2 bases and J by 0 bases, and 5 bases separated the two germline ends. CDR1 SGDLS and CDR2 YYNGEE come from the germline V gene. The CDR3 is made up of 14 amino acids. The DNA for the CDR3 is TGTGCCAGCAGCGTTAGAGCAACTAATGAAAAACTGTTTTTT. This translates into CASSVRATNEKLFF.

This clonotype has at least ten counts. The rearrangement joins TRBV13 to TRBJ2-3; TRBD2 matches 8 bases. This CDR3 region has 17 residues. CDR1 is PRHDT, CDR2 FYEKMQ, per germline (reference sequence). Trimming at V came to 5 bases and at J to 4 bases, leaving 14 bases not matched to a gene. CDR3 region: CASSPNPGLEAADTQYF. Here the CDR3 DNA reads TGTGCCAGCAGCCCCAACCCGGGACTAGAGGCGGCAGATACGCAGTATTTT.

The rearrangement joins TRBV10-3 to TRBJ2-7; 7 bases line up with TRBD2. The CDR3 has 14 amino acids. Germline V lookup: CDR1 ENHRY, CDR2 SYGVKD. Trimming cost V 8 bases and J 2 bases; bases outside gene matches: 9. CDR3 coding DNA: TGTGCCATCGGCGTGGGGGGGGAGACCTACGAGCAGTACTTC. It codes for CAIGVGGETYEQYF.

CDR3 residues: CASSRTGEHQPQHF. The CDR3 region has the DNA TGTGCCAGCAGCCGAACAGGGGAGCATCAGCCCCAGCATTTT. This chain links TRBV3-1 with TRBJ1-5, with TRBD1 identical over 7 bases. The germline V gene has CDR1 LGHDT and CDR2 YNNKEL (reference sequence). The CDR3 consists of 14 residues. J was trimmed by 5 bases and V by 4 bases; bases with no gene match: 5.

This sequence joins TRBV28 and TRBJ1-6; D not certain. The CDR3 is made up of 9 amino acids. Germline lookup yields CDR1 MDHEN and CDR2 SYDVKM. In DNA, the CDR3 is TGTGCGGCCAGTTCACCCCTCCACTTT. Translated, it gives CAASSPLHF.

This clonotype was picked up a small number of times. The chain combines TRBV6-6 with TRBJ2-2, with D possibly being TRBD2 (5 bases). The germline V and J ends were trimmed by 7 bases and 0 bases, with 9 bases remaining between them. Looked up from germline, CDR1 is MNHNY and CDR2 is SVGAGI (reference sequence). This CDR3 contains 14 residues. CDR3 sequence reads: CASTGISNTGELFF. The DNA of the CDR3 is TGTGCCAGCACCGGGATCTCGAACACCGGGGAGCTGTTTTTT.

This clonotype was counted only a few times. This chain uses TRBV6-2 or TRBV6-3 with TRBJ2-4; unclear D gene. The germline CDR1 and CDR2 sequences are MNHEY and SVGEGT. The ends were cut back, 10 bases at V and 5 bases at J, with 12 bases in the middle. The CDR3 loop spans 12 amino acids. The CDR3 reads CATRTKENIQYF. In DNA, the CDR3 is TGTGCCACCCGGACGAAGGAAAACATTCAGTACTTC.

The J gene is TRBJ2-1, the V gene TRBV20-1; 11 bases are a match to TRBD1. Looked up from germline, CDR1 is DFQATT and CDR2 is SNEGSKA (reference sequence). The trim removed 2 bases at V and 7 bases at J, leaving 4 bases unmatched. This CDR3 region has 14 residues. The CDR3 here is CSARPGQGENEQFF. DNA of the CDR3: TGCAGTGCTAGACCGGGACAGGGGGAAAATGAGCAGTTCTTC.

V usage is TRBV12-3 or TRBV12-4 and J usage is TRBJ2-3; D unclear. Trimming took 8 bases from V and 4 from J, leaving 13 bases between them. This CDR3 has 13 residues. The CDR3 loop is CASGYFRSDTQYF. For the CDR3, the DNA is TGTGCCAGCGGCTATTTTCGGTCAGATACGCAGTATTTT.

This clonotype was observed a few times. The CDR3 spells CASSSFLAAEAFF. The DNA for the CDR3 is TGTGCCAGCAGCTCCTTTCTGGCGGCCGAAGCTTTCTTT. The chain is built from TRBV12-3 or TRBV12-4 and TRBJ1-1; no clear D. V was pared by 6 bases and J by 8 bases, with 16 bases between. The CDR3 consists of 13 residues.

The chain employs TRBV5-1 and TRBJ2-1; TRBD1 is a possible D gene (5 bases). Trimming removed 1 base at V and 5 bases at J, with 10 bases between. This CDR3 spans 14 amino acids. Germline CDR1 is SGHRS and CDR2 is YFSETQ. CDR3: CASSLKGSDNEQFF. CDR3 nucleotides: TGCGCCAGCAGCTTGAAGGGGTCGGACAATGAGCAGTTCTTC.

The sample holds a few counts of this clonotype. This sequence may be a read error, since a much larger clone differs from it by one base. V and J are TRBV14 and TRBJ1-1; D may be TRBD1 (5 bases). The V gene's germline CDR1 is SGHDN and CDR2 FVKESK. The CDR3 is 13 amino acids. CDR3 protein: CASSQGLNTEVFF. The CDR3 nucleotides are TGTGCCAGCAGCCAGGGGCTGAACACTGAAGTTTTCTTT.

This clonotype has a handful of counts. The rearrangement uses TRBV7-8 and TRBJ1-6; D call uncertain. CDR1 is SGHVS and CDR2 is FQNEAQ in the germline V gene. Trimming removed 1 base at V and 8 bases at J, with 6 bases between. The CDR3 runs 13 residues. CDR3 nucleotide sequence: TGTGCCAGCAGCTTAGAGATTTATTCACCCCTCCACTTT. Translating it yields CASSLEIYSPLHF. Using reference TRBV7-8 and TRBJ1-6 for the parts outside the CDR3, the full variable domain is GAGVSQSPRYKVAKRGQDVALRCDPISGHVSLFWYQQALGQGPEFLTYFQNEAQLDKSGLPSDRFFAERPEGSVSTLKIQRTQQEDSAVYLCASSLEIYSPLHFGNGTRLTVT.

The chain links TRBV20-1 to TRBJ2-5; the match to TRBD1 covers 12 bases. Per germline, CDR1 DFQATT and CDR2 SNEGSKA (reference sequence). The V and J ends lost 0 bases and 2 bases, in that order; junction bases with no gene match: 13. The CDR3 length is 19 residues. The CDR3 DNA follows: TGCAGTGCTAGAGATTGGGTCGGGACAGGGGGCCGAGGGCAAGAGACCCAGTACTTC. It translates to CSARDWVGTGGRGQETQYF.

The genes are TRBV12-3 or TRBV12-4 and TRBJ1-1, with TRBD1 matching over 10 bases. CDR3 length: 14 residues. After removal of 6 bases from V and 6 bases from J, the junction contained 7 bases not matched to a gene. The CDR3 bases are TGTGCCAGCAGAAACAGGACAGGGGGACCTGAAGCTTTCTTT. This translates into CASRNRTGGPEAFF.

The chain recombines TRBV3-1 with TRBJ2-3, with D maybe TRBD2 (6 bases). Deletions cut 4 bases from V and 3 bases from J, with 14 bases between. The CDR3 totals 15 residues. Germline V CDR1 and CDR2: LGHDT, YNNKEL (reference sequence). Written as DNA, the CDR3 is TGTGCCAGCAGCCCGACCACGGGGAGGACAGATACGCAGTATTTT. Translated: CASSPTTGRTDTQYF.

The chain uses TRBV20-1 and TRBJ2-7; 8 bases align to TRBD1. The V and J ends lost 2 bases and 0 bases, in that order; junction bases with no gene match: 6. Germline assignment: CDR1 DFQATT and CDR2 SNEGSKA (reference sequence). This CDR3 is 15 amino acids long. CDR3 sequence reads: CSARLQGVSSYEQYF. The CDR3 coding sequence is TGCAGTGCTAGACTACAGGGGGTGAGCTCCTACGAGCAGTACTTC.

The chain couples TRBV2 to TRBJ1-4; D perhaps matches TRBD1 (5 bases). In germline, CDR1 is SNHLY, CDR2 FYNNEI. Trimming removed 4 bases from V and 3 bases from J, with 9 bases in between. The CDR3 covers 14 residues. CDR3 nucleotides: TGTGCCAGCAGTGGGACACGCCCTAATGAAAAACTGTTTTTT. The encoded protein is CASSGTRPNEKLFF.

The V gene is TRBV29-1, the J gene TRBJ1-4; possible D gene TRBD1, 5 bases. The CDR3 covers 15 residues. From germline, CDR1 is SQVTM and CDR2 ANQGSEA. Trimming removed 3 bases at V and 0 bases at J, with 11 bases between. In DNA form, the CDR3 reads TGCAGCGTTGAGGAGCGAGGGGCAACTAATGAAAAACTGTTTTTT. This gives the protein CSVEERGATNEKLFF. Full variable domain (remainder filled in from reference TRBV29-1 and TRBJ1-4): SAVISQKPSRDICQRGTSLTIQCQVDSQVTMMFWYRQQPGQSLTLIATANQGSEATYESGFVIDKFPISRPNLTFSTLTVSNMSPEDSSIYLCSVEERGATNEKLFFGSGTQLSVL.